Below, 26 T cell receptor beta chains from the same sample are listed, as sequenced in a study of T cells in Graves' hyperthyroidism and ophthalmopathy. Researchers amplified the TCR beta CDR3 regions from RNA transcripts. An initial round of RT-PCR targeting the TCR CDR3 relied on the HTBI primer set. TCRdb reprocessed the multiplex PCR reads with MiXCR, giving one entry per CDR3 protein. The table records 300,000 to 400,000 distinct CDR3 sequences, under 20% of them present only once. The source material was blood. The receptors were gathered from a man younger than 35 with Graves' ophthalmopathy.

This clonotype was recorded at least ten times. The chain links TRBV7-3 to TRBJ2-5, with 9 nucleotides matching TRBD2. Trimming at V came to 0 bases and at J to 4 bases, leaving 3 bases not matched to a gene. Germline V lookup: CDR1 SGHTA, CDR2 FQGTGA. The CDR3 is 15 amino acids. As DNA, the CDR3 is TGTGCCAGCAGCTTAACCGCGGGGGGGCGAGAGACCCAGTACTTC. Translated: CASSLTAGGRETQYF.

In this sample, this clonotype turned up a few times. The V gene is TRBV5-1, the J gene TRBJ2-3; 7 bases align to TRBD2. Germline CDR1 reads SGHRS; CDR2 reads YFSETQ. The CDR3 contains 17 residues. J was trimmed by 0 bases and V by 4 bases; bases with no gene match: 11. The CDR3 nucleotides are TGCGCCAGCAGCCCCGGGACTATGGCCCCTAGCACAGATACGCAGTATTTT. It specifies CASSPGTMAPSTDTQYF.

There are many counts of this clonotype. The chain has TRBV11-1 and TRBJ1-1; 10 bases are shared with TRBD1. V was clipped by 7 bases and J by 6 bases; unmatched bases: 5. Germline V gives CDR1 SGHAT, CDR2 FQDESV (reference sequence). CDR3 size: 13 residues. The CDR3 sequence: CASNDRGLAEAFF. As DNA, the CDR3 is TGTGCCAGCAACGACAGGGGGCTGGCTGAAGCTTTCTTT. The complete variable domain, with remaining parts taken from reference TRBV11-1 and TRBJ1-1, reads EAEVAQSPRYKITEKSQAVAFWCDPISGHATLYWYRQILGQGPELLVQFQDESVVDDSQLPKDRFSAERLKGVDSTLKIQPAELGDSAMYLCASNDRGLAEAFFGQGTRLTVV.

This clonotype was found many times. The chain has TRBV6-1 and TRBJ2-7; D is possibly TRBD2 (5 bases). V was shortened by 6 bases and J by 4 bases, with 10 bases between the two germline ends. Germline V gives CDR1 MNHNS, CDR2 SASEGT. The CDR3 is made up of 12 amino acids. The CDR3 nucleotides read TGTGCCAGCAGGTCGACTACTTACGAGCAGTACTTC. Its protein is CASRSTTYEQYF.

The chain has TRBV18 and TRBJ2-1; 15 bases match TRBD2. There are 16 residues in the CDR3. Germline V gene data show CDR1 as KGHSH and CDR2 as LQKENI. V was clipped by 5 bases and J by 6 bases; unmatched bases: 5. The CDR3 region is CASSTGTSGGSNEQFF. In DNA form, the CDR3 reads TGTGCCAGCTCAACCGGGACTAGCGGGGGGAGCAATGAGCAGTTCTTC.

This clonotype was observed many times. The CDR3 loop is CASRGVNGETQYF. CDR3 sequence (DNA): TGTGCCAGCAGGGGTGTCAATGGGGAGACCCAGTACTTC. V usage is TRBV2 and J usage is TRBJ2-5; unclear D gene. The CDR3 totals 13 residues. The germline gives CDR1 SNHLY, CDR2 FYNNEI. The V and J ends lost 6 bases and 5 bases respectively, with 13 bases between them.

This clonotype was detected a few times. V usage is TRBV9 and J usage is TRBJ1-6; D possibly corresponds to TRBD1 (5 bases). The CDR3 runs to 13 residues. Germline V gene sequence: CDR1 SGDLS, CDR2 YYNGEE. Trimming cost V 2 bases and J 7 bases, with 7 bases left between them. The CDR3 DNA follows: TGTGCCAGCAGCGTGGGACCGAATTCACCCCTCCACTTT. Protein: CASSVGPNSPLHF.

CDR3 in amino acids: CASSVKQGGHTDTQYF. The DNA of the CDR3 is TGTGCCAGCAGCGTGAAACAGGGAGGACACACAGATACGCAGTATTTT. The chain joins TRBV9 to TRBJ2-3; D may match TRBD1 or TRBD2 (6 bases each). Germline assignment: CDR1 SGDLS and CDR2 YYNGEE. This CDR3 has 16 residues. V lost 2 bases and J 2 bases, leaving 15 bases between the germline ends.

For this clonotype: A much larger clonotype is one base distant, so this may be a read error. The DNA of the CDR3 is TGTGCCAGCAGCCCCGGGGACATCGATGGCTACACCTTC. This gives the protein CASSPGDIDGYTF. This chain joins TRBV7-9 and TRBJ1-2; D is perhaps TRBD1 (6 bases). Germline V lookup: CDR1 SEHNR, CDR2 FQNEAQ (reference sequence). The CDR3 is 13 amino acids. The V end lost 5 bases, the J end lost 6 bases, and 13 bases lay between the germline ends. Full variable domain (remainder filled in from reference TRBV7-9 and TRBJ1-2): DTGVSQNPRHKITKRGQNVTFRCDPISEHNRLYWYRQTLGQGPEFLTYFQNEAQLEKSRLLSDRFSAERPKGSFSTLEIQRTEQGDSAMYLCASSPGDIDGYTFGSGTRLTVV.

This clonotype has just a few counts. The chain carries TRBV3-1 and TRBJ1-6, with D unclear. There are 16 residues in the CDR3. The V gene's germline CDR1 is LGHDT and CDR2 YNNKEL (reference sequence). The V end was cut by 4 bases, the J end by 3 bases, with 13 bases between. CDR3 protein: CASSRAAQRYNSPLHF. The CDR3 region has the DNA TGTGCCAGCAGCCGGGCCGCACAGCGCTATAATTCACCCCTCCACTTT.

The chain has TRBV9 and TRBJ2-7; 8 bases are a match to TRBD1. Germline V CDR1 and CDR2: SGDLS, YYNGEE. Germline trimming cut 1 base from V and 0 bases from J; bases unmatched to any gene: 3. This CDR3 is built from 15 residues. The CDR3 protein is CASSVTGGSSYEQYF. The CDR3 DNA follows: TGTGCCAGCAGCGTAACAGGGGGAAGCTCCTACGAGCAGTACTTC.

This clonotype was counted a few times. J is TRBJ2-3 and V is TRBV5-8; 8 bases agree with TRBD2. The CDR3 runs to 15 residues. From germline, CDR1 is SGHTS and CDR2 YDEGEE. The V segment lost 4 bases and the J segment 7 bases; nucleotides outside the gene matches: 11. The CDR3 nucleotides read TGTGCCAGCAGCCAAACCGGGACTAGTCTCCATACGCAGTATTTT. It codes for CASSQTGTSLHTQYF.

The count of this clonotype is one. The chain has TRBV19 and TRBJ2-2; D is ambiguous. The CDR3 covers 14 residues. Germline-derived CDR1 and CDR2 are LNHDA and SQIVND (reference sequence). V lost 6 bases to trimming and J lost 6 bases, with 14 bases between them. Here the CDR3 reads CASRRPVVPGELFF. In DNA, the CDR3 is TGTGCCAGTAGGAGACCGGTCGTACCCGGGGAGCTGTTTTTT.

This clonotype appeared many times. The CDR3 is CASSLTRTGNNEQFF. The CDR3 DNA reads as TGTGCCAGCAGCTTAACGAGGACAGGGAACAATGAGCAGTTCTTC. The chain has TRBV7-3 and TRBJ2-1; 8 positions agree with TRBD1. CDR1 SGHTA and CDR2 FQGTGA come from the germline V gene. The CDR3 runs 15 residues. The V and J ends lost 0 bases and 5 bases, in that order; junction bases with no gene match: 3.

The CDR3 protein is CASSRDSSGGTTQYF. For the CDR3, the DNA is TGTGCCAGCAGTCGGGACTCTAGCGGGGGGACGACCCAGTACTTC. The chain has TRBV7-9 and TRBJ2-5, with TRBD2 identical over 11 bases. The junction had 10 bases not matched to a gene; V was cut back by 6 bases and J by 7 bases. The CDR3 has 15 amino acids. From germline, CDR1 is SEHNR and CDR2 FQNEAQ (reference sequence).

This clonotype was found many times. This chain uses TRBV12-3 or TRBV12-4 with TRBJ1-5, with TRBD1 as a possible D gene (5 bases). Trimming took 6 bases from V and 6 from J, leaving 9 bases between them. The length of the CDR3 is 12 residues. The CDR3 DNA follows: TGTGCCAGCAGAAACAGGATTCAGCCCCAGCATTTT. Amino acids: CASRNRIQPQHF.

This clonotype was counted many times. V and J are TRBV27 and TRBJ2-3; 10 bases match TRBD2. After removal of 6 bases from V and 3 bases from J, the junction contained 6 bases not matched to a gene. The germline CDR1 and CDR2 sequences are MNHEY and SMNVEV (reference sequence). The CDR3 spans 15 residues. For the CDR3, the DNA is TGTGCCAGCAGGACAGCGGGGGGGTGGACAGATACGCAGTATTTT. Its translation is CASRTAGGWTDTQYF.

This clonotype showed up many times. The chain couples TRBV2 to TRBJ1-2; maybe TRBD1 (5 bases). Germline CDR1 reads SNHLY; CDR2 reads FYNNEI. The CDR3 sequence is 13 residues long. V lost 1 base to trimming and J lost 3 bases, with 6 bases between them. The CDR3 loop is CASSEVGDYGYTF. The CDR3 nucleotides read TGTGCCAGCAGTGAAGTGGGGGACTATGGCTACACCTTC.

V gene TRBV4-1 combines with J gene TRBJ2-2; TRBD1 matches at 7 bases. The length of the CDR3 is 16 residues. The junction had 6 bases not matched to a gene; V was cut back by 0 bases and J by 5 bases. CDR1 is MGHRA and CDR2 is YSYEKL in the germline V gene. DNA for the CDR3: TGCGCCAGCAGCCAAGATACAGGGGTGAGAACCGGGGAGCTGTTTTTT. Translating it yields CASSQDTGVRTGELFF.

The gene calls are TRBV19 and TRBJ2-3; D is uncertain. V was pared by 7 bases and J by 6 bases, with 8 bases between. The CDR3 has 11 residues. Germline V gene sequence: CDR1 LNHDA, CDR2 SQIVND (reference sequence). CDR3 sequence (DNA): TGTGCCAGTATAACAGAGGATACGCAGTATTTT. Its protein is CASITEDTQYF.

The chain uses TRBV7-3 and TRBJ2-1, with 15 bases aligning to TRBD2. V dropped 8 bases and J dropped 7; count of bases not matched to a gene: 3. Germline CDR1 SGHTA, CDR2 FQGTGA. This CDR3 comprises 14 residues. The CDR3 is CASGLAGGRNEQFF. CDR3 nucleotides: TGTGCCAGCGGACTAGCGGGGGGGCGGAATGAGCAGTTCTTC.

This clonotype has ten or more counts. The rearrangement uses TRBV11-2 and TRBJ1-1; 9 bases align to TRBD1. The trim removed 4 bases at V and 4 bases at J, leaving 4 bases unmatched. Germline CDR1 reads SGHAT; CDR2 reads FQNNGV. The CDR3 sequence is 14 residues long. CDR3 region: CASSWDRAGTEAFF. The CDR3 nucleotides read TGTGCCAGCAGCTGGGACAGGGCGGGCACTGAAGCTTTCTTT. The whole variable domain, remainder taken from reference TRBV11-2 and TRBJ1-1, is EAGVAQSPRYKIIEKRQSVAFWCNPISGHATLYWYQQILGQGPKLLIQFQNNGVVDDSQLPKDRFSAERLKGVDSTLKIQPAKLEDSAVYLCASSWDRAGTEAFFGQGTRLTVV.

The chain has TRBV5-1 and TRBJ2-1; D not resolved. CDR3 length equals 12 residues. The ends were cut back, 4 bases at V and 7 bases at J, with 9 bases in the middle. Germline CDR1 reads SGHRS; CDR2 reads YFSETQ. The CDR3 here is CASSKNVNEQFF. The CDR3 region has the DNA TGCGCCAGCAGCAAAAATGTTAATGAGCAGTTCTTC.

The chain couples TRBV15 to TRBJ2-2; D is unresolved. The CDR3 consists of 12 residues. Trimming took 0 bases from V and 7 from J, leaving 3 bases between them. Germline CDR1 LNHNV, CDR2 YYDKDF (reference sequence). CDR3 DNA sequence: TGTGCCACCAGCAGAGACGGCGGGGAGCTGTTTTTT. It encodes CATSRDGGELFF.

The chain carries TRBV11-2 and TRBJ1-4; D is unresolved. V was clipped by 3 bases and J by 13 bases, with 18 bases between them. The CDR3 has 14 residues. Looked up from germline, CDR1 is SGHAT and CDR2 is FQNNGV. The CDR3 DNA reads as TGTGCCAGCAGCTTGGACCCTATAATGAAAAGACTGTTTTTT. Its protein product is CASSLDPIMKRLFF.

The chain combines TRBV5-1 with TRBJ2-3; 8 nucleotides match TRBD1. Unmatched junction bases numbered 3, after V lost 0 bases and J lost 6 bases. Germline CDR1 is SGHRS and CDR2 is YFSETQ. The CDR3 runs 14 residues. CDR3 protein: CASSLGGDRDTQYF. CDR3 DNA sequence: TGCGCCAGCAGCTTGGGAGGGGACAGGGATACGCAGTATTTT.